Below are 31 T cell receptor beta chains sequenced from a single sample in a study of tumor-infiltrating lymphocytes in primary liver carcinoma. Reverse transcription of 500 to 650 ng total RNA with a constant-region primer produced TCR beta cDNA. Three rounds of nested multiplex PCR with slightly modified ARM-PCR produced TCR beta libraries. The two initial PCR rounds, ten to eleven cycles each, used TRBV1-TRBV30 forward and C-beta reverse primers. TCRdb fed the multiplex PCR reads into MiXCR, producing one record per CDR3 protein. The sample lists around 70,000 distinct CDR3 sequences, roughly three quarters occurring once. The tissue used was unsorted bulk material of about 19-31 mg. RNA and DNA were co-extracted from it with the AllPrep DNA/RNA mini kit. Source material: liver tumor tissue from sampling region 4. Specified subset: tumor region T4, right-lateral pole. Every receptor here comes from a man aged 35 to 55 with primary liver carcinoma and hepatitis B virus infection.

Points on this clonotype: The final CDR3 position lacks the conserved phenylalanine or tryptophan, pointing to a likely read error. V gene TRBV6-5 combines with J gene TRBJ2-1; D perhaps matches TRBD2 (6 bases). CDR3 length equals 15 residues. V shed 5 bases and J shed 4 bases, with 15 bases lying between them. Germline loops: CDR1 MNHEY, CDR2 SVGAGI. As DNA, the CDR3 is TGTGCCAGCAGTCCGGGACTGGCGACATACAATGAGCAGTTCTCC. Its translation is CASSPGLATYNEQFS.

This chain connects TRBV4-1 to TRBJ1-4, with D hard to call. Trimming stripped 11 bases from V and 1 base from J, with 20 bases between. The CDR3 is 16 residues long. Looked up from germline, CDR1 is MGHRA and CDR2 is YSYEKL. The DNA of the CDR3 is TGCGCCGGCCGCCAAGTCCCCGGGGAAACTAATGAAAAACTGTTTTTT. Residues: CAGRQVPGETNEKLFF.

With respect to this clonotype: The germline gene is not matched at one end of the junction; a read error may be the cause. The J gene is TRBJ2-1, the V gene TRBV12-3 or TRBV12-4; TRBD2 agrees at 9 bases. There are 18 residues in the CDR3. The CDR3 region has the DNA TGTGCCAGCTGCCCGTTAGTCTGGCGGGAGGGCCCCTACAATGAACAGTTCTTC. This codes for CASCPLVWREGPYNEQFF.

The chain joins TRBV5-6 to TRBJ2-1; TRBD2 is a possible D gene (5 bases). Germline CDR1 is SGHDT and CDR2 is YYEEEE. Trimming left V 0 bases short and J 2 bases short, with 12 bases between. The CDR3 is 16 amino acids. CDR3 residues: CASSLEGGGTYNEQFF. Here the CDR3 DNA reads TGTGCCAGCAGCTTGGAGGGCGGAGGCACCTACAATGAGCAGTTCTTC.

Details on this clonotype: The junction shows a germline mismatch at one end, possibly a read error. In nucleotides, the CDR3 is TGTGCTAGCAGCGATCGACTAGCGGGGTACAATGGGCAGCTCTTC. Translation: CASSDRLAGYNGQLF. The J gene is TRBJ2-1, the V gene TRBV5-4; 11 bases match TRBD2. The CDR3 consists of 15 residues. CDR1 is SGHNT, CDR2 YYREEE, per germline (reference sequence).

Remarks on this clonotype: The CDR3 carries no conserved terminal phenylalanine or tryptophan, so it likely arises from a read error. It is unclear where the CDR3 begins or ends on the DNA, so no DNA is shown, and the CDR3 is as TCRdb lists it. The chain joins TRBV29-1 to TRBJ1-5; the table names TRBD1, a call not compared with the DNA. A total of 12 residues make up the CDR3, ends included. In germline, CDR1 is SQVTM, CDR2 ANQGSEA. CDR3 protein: CSVGGFNQPKHL.

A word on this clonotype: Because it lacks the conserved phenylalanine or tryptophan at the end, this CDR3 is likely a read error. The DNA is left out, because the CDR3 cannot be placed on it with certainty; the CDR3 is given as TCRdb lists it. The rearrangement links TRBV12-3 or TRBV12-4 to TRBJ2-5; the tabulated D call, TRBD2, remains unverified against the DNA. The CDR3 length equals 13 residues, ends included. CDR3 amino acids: CASRLEGAETQYS.

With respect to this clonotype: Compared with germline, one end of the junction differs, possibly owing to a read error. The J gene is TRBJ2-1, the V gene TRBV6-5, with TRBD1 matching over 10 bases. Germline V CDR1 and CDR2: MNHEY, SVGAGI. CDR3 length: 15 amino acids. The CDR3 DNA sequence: TGTGCTAGCAGTGACACCGGGACAGGGGACAATGAGCAGTTCTTC. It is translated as CASSDTGTGDNEQFF.

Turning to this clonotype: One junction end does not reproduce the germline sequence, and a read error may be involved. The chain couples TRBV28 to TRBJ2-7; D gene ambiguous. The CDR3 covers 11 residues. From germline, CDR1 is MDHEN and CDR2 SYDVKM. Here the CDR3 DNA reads TGTACCAGCAGCAATTCCCACGAGCAATACTTC. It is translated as CTSSNSHEQYF.

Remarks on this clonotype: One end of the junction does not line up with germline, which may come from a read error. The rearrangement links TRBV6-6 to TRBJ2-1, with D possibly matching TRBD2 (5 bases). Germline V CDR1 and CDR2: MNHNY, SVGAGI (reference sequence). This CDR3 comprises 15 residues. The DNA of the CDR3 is TGTGCCAGCAGTCCCACGGGGTACTCATACAATGAGAAGTTCTTC. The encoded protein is CASSPTGYSYNEKFF.

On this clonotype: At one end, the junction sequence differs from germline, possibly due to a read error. CDR3 loop: CGVEGLAGDETQYF. The CDR3 region has the DNA TGCGGCGTTGAAGGGCTAGCGGGAGACGAGACCCAGTACTTC. The J gene is TRBJ2-5, the V gene TRBV29-1; 10 bases fit TRBD2. This CDR3 has 14 amino acids. Germline CDR1 SQVTM, CDR2 ANQGSEA.

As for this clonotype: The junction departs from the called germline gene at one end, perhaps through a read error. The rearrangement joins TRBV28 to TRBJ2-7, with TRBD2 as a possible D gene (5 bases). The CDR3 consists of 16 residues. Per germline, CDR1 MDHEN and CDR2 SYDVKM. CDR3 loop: CANSSQMFSRGFEQYF. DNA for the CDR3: TGTGCCAACAGTTCCCAAATGTTCTCCCGAGGGTTCGAGCAGTATTTC.

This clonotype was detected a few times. The CDR3: CASSLGTDSSYEQYF. The CDR3 nucleotides read TGTGCCAGCTCACTCGGGACAGATAGCTCCTACGAGCAGTACTTC. The chain is built from TRBV18 and TRBJ2-7; 7 nucleotides align to TRBD1. V shed 4 bases, J shed 0 bases, and the junction held 6 bases outside the gene matches. Germline values: CDR1 KGHSH, CDR2 LQKENI. This CDR3 contains 15 residues. The variable domain in full, completed from reference TRBV18 and TRBJ2-7, reads NAGVMQNPRHLVRRRGQEARLRCSPMKGHSHVYWYRQLPEEGLKFMVYLQKENIIDESGMPKERFSAEFPKEGPSILRIQQVVRGDSAAYFCASSLGTDSSYEQYFGPGTRLTVT.

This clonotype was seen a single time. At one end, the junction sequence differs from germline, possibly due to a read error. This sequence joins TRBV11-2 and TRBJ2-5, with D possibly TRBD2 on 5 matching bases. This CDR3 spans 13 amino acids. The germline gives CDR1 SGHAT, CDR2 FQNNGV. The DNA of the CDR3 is TGTGCCAGCGGGGTGGGAGACCAAGAGACCCGGTACTTC. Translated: CASGVGDQETRYF. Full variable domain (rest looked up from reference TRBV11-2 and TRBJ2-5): EAGVAQSPRYKIIEKRQSVAFWCNPISGHATLYWYQQILGQGPKLLIQFQNNGVVDDSQLPKDRFSAERLKGVDSTLKIQPAKLEDSAVYLCASGVGDQETRYFGPGTRLLVL.

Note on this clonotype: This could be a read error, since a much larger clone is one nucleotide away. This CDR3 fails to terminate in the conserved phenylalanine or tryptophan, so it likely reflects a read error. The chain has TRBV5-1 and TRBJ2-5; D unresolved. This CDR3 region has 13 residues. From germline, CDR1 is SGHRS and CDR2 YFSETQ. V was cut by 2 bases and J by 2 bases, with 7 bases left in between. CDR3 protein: CASSFGGQETQYY. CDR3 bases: TGCGCCAGCAGCTTTGGCGGACAAGAGACCCAGTACTAC.

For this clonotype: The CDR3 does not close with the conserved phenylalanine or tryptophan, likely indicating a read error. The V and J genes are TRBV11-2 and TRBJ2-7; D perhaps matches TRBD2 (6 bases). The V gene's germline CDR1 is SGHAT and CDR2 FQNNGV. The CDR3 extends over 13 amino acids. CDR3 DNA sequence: TGCGCCAGCAGCTCGGAGGGGTGGAACGAGCAGTACTCA. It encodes CASSSEGWNEQYS.

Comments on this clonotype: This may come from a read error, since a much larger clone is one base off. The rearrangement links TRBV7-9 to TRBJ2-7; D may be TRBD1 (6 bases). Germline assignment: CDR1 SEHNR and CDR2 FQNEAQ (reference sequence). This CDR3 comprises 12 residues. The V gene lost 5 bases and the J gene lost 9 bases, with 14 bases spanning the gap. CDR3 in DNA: TGTGCCAGCAGCCACACAGGGTTATGGCAGTACTTC. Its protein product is CASSHTGLWQYF.

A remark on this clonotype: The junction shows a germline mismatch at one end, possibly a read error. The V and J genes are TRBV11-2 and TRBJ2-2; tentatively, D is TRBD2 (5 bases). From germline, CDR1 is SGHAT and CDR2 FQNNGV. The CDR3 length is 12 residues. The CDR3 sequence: CASSTDTGELLF. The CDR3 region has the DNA TGTGCCAGCAGCACAGACACCGGGGAGCTGTTATTC.

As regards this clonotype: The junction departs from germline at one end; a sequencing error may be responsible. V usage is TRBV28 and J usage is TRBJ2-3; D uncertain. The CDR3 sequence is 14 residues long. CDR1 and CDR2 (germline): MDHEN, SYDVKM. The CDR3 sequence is CAGSPPFLTDTQYF. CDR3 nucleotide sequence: TGTGCCGGCAGCCCTCCTTTTCTCACAGATACGCAGTATTTT.

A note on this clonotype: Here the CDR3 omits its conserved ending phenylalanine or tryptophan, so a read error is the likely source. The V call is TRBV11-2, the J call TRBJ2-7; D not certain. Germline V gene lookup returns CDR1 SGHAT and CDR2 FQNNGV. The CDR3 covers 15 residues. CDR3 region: CASCLSVGISYEQYL. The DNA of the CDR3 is TGTGCGAGCTGCCTATCTGTGGGAATATCCTACGAGCAGTACCTC.

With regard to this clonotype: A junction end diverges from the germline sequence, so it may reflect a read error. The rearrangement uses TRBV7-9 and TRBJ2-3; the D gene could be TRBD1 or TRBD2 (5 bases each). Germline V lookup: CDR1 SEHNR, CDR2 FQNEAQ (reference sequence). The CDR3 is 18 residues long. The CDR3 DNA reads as TGTGCCAACAGCTTAAAACGGCAGGGTCTCTCTAGCACCGATACGCAGTATTTT. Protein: CANSLKRQGLSSTDTQYF.

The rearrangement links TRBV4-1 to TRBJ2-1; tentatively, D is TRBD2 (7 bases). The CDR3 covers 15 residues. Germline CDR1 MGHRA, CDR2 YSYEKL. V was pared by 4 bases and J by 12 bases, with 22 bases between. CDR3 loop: CASSRFIGGQGGQFF. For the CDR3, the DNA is TGCGCCAGCAGCCGATTCATCGGGGGGCAGGGTGGGCAGTTCTTC.

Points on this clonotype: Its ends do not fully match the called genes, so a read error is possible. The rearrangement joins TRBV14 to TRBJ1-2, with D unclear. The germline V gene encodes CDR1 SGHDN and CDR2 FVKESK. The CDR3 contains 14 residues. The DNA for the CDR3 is TGTGTCAGCAGTCAAGGGTCTGTCTTCTATGGCTACACCTTC. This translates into CVSSQGSVFYGYTF.

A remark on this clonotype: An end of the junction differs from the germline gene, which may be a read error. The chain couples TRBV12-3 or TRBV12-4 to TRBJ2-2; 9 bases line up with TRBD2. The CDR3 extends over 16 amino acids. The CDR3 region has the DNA TGTGCCAGCAGTCCAAGACTAGCGGAGGACACCGGGGAGATGTTTTTT. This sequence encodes CASSPRLAEDTGEMFF.

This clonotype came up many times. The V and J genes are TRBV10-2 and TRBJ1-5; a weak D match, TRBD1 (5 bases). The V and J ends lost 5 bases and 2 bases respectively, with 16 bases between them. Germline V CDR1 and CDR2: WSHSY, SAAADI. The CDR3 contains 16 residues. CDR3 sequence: CASSSTGSWGNQPQHF. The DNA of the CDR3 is TGCGCCAGCAGTTCCACAGGCAGCTGGGGCAATCAGCCCCAGCATTTT.

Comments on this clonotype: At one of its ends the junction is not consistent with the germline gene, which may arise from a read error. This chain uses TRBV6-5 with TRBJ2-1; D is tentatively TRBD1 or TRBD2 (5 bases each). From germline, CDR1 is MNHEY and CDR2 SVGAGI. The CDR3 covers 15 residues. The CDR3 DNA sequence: TGTGCCTGCAGGACGGACGGGGCGCAGACGGATGAGCAGTTCTTC. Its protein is CACRTDGAQTDEQFF.

The CDR3, as DNA: TGTGCCACCAGTGACCCCTCACTCGACAGTCACTCACCCTACGAGCAGTACTTC. Translating it yields CATSDPSLDSHSPYEQYF. This rearrangement joins TRBV24-1 to TRBJ2-7; D is perhaps TRBD1 (5 bases). The V gene lost 4 bases and the J gene lost 2 bases, with 23 bases spanning the gap. Germline V CDR1 and CDR2: KGHDR, SFDVKD. The CDR3 has 18 residues.

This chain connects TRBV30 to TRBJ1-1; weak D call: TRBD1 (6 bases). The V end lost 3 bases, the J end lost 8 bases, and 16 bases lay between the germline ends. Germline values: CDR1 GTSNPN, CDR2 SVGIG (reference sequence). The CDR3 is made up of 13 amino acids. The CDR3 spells CAWRGGSYIEAFF. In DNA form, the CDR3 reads TGTGCCTGGAGGGGGGGCTCGTACATCGAAGCTTTCTTT.

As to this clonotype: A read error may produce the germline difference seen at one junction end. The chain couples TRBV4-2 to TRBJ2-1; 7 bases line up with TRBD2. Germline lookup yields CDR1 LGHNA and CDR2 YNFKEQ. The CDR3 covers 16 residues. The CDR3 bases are TGTGCCAGCAGCCCGGCTAGCGGTATCTCCTATAATGAGCAGTTCTTC. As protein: CASSPASGISYNEQFF.

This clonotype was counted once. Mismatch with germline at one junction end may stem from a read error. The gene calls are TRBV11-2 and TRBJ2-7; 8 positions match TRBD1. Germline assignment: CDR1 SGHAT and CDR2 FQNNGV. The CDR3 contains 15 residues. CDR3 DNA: TGTACCAGCAGCTTAGGAGTCGGGACAGGTTACGAGCAATACTTC. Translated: CTSSLGVGTGYEQYF.

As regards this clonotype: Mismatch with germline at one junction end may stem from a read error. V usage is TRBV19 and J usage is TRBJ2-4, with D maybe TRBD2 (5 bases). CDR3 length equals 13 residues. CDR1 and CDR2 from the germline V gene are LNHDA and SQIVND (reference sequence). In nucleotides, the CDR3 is TGTGCCAGTAGTATAGATCGAGAGGGCCCCTTCGACTTC. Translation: CASSIDREGPFDF.